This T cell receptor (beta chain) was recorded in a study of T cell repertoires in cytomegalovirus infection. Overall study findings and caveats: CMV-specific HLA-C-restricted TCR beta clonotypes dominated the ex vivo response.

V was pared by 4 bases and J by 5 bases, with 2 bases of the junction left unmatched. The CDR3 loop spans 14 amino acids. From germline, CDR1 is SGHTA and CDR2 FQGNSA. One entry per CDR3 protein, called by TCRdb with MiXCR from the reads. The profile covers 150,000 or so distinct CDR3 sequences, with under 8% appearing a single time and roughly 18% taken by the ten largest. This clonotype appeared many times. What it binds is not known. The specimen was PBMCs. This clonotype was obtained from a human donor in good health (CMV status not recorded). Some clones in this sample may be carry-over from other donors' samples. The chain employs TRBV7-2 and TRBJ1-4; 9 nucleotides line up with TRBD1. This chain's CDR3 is CASSWGTGNEKLFF. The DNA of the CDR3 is TGTGCCAGCAGCTGGGGGACAGGGAATGAAAAACTGTTTTTT.